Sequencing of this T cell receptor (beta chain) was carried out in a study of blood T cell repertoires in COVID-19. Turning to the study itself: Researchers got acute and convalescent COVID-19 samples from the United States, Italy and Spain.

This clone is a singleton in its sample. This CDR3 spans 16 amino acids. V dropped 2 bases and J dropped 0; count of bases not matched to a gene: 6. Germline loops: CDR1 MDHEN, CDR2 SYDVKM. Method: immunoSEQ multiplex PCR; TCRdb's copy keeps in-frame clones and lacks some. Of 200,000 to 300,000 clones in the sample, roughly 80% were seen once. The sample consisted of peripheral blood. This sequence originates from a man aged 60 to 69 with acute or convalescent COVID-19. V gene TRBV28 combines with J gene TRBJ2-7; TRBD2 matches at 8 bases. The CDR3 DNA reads TGTGCCAGCAGTTTACTAGGGCTAGCGGGCTCCTACGAGCAGTACTTC. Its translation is CASSLLGLAGSYEQYF.